The 5 T cell receptor beta chains reported below all come from one sample, sequenced in a study of human T cells and chemical hapten exposure listed by TCRdb under 2021. Receptor libraries were prepared by RACE. Data came from a NextSeq 500. TCRdb reworked the public reads: Q25 trimming with fastp, MiXCR clone assembly, productive beta chains retained. Every CDR3 protein is listed once, alongside the most common genes and DNA of its rows. In all, the sample holds more than 300,000 distinct CDR3 sequences, and about 5% of those were seen once. Of the sample, over 6.5% falls within the top ten clones. Reading the label with the study, this specimen's time point is: pre-sensitization, week 0. The treatment or condition label of this sample denotes: therapeutic diphenylcyclopropenone sensitization with weekly scalp DPC. Sequences were derived from whole blood, sampled in connection with sensitization to the hapten diphenylcyclopropenone (DPC). These receptors all come from a woman aged 18-29 years with alopecia areata. Some clones in this sample may be carry-over from other donors' samples.

In this sample, this clonotype turned up many times. CDR3 nucleotides: TGCAGCGTCGAACGTACAGGGATGGGGGCTAACTATGGCTACACCTTC. This translates into CSVERTGMGANYGYTF. The rearrangement links TRBV29-1 to TRBJ1-2; TRBD1 might be the D (6 bases). Trimming cost V 6 bases and J 0 bases, with 20 bases left between them. From germline, CDR1 is SQVTM and CDR2 ANQGSEA. The CDR3 sequence is 16 residues long.

This clonotype was observed at least ten times. This chain connects TRBV6-2 or TRBV6-3 to TRBJ1-3; D is undetermined. The CDR3 has 13 amino acids. Germline V CDR1 and CDR2: MNHEY, SVGEGT. Trimming removed 6 bases from V and 4 bases from J, with 10 bases in between. CDR3: CASSTTGGNTIYF. The CDR3 coding sequence is TGTGCCAGCAGCACGACCGGAGGAAACACCATATATTTT.

This clonotype occurred many times. The junction differs from germline at one of its ends, possibly a read error. The gene calls are TRBV20-1 and TRBJ1-6; D not resolved. The CDR3 is 16 amino acids. Germline V gene lookup returns CDR1 DFQATT and CDR2 SNEGSKA (reference sequence). The CDR3 spells CSARDTSSSYNSPLHF. In nucleotides, the CDR3 is TGCAGTGCTCGAGACACCTCGAGCTCCTATAATTCACCCCTCCACTTT.

V and J are TRBV7-2 and TRBJ2-3; 7 nucleotides line up with TRBD2. V gave up 4 bases and J gave up 8 bases; unmatched junction bases: 15. CDR1 is SGHTA, CDR2 FQGNSA, per germline. This CDR3 spans 16 amino acids. The CDR3 bases are TGTGCCAGCAGCTCGCGCCGGGACTACCGGCCAGTTACGCAGTATTTT. The encoded protein is CASSSRRDYRPVTQYF.

This rearrangement joins TRBV5-5 to TRBJ2-6; perhaps TRBD1 as D (6 bases). There are 13 residues in the CDR3. In germline, CDR1 is SGHKS, CDR2 YYEKEE (reference sequence). V lost 4 bases to trimming and J lost 6 bases, with 8 bases between them. The CDR3 reads CASSGGQANVLTF. The CDR3 DNA follows: TGTGCCAGCAGCGGGGGACAGGCCAACGTCCTGACTTTC.